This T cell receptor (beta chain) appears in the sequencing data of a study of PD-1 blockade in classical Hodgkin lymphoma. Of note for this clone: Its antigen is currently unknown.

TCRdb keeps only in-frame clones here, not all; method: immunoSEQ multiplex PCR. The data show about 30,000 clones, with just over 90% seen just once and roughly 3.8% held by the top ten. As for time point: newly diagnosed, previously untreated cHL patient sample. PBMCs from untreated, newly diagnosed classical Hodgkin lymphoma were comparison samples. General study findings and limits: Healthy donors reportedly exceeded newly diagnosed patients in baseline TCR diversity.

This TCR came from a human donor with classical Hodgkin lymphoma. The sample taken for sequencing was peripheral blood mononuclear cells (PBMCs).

The CDR3 reads CASSVGRGSYNEQFF. In DNA, the CDR3 is TGTGCCAGCAGTGTCGGGAGGGGCTCCTACAATGAGCAGTTCTTC. The V and J genes are TRBV6-4 and TRBJ2-1; TRBD2 agrees at 8 bases. CDR1 and CDR2 (germline): MRHNA, SNTAGT. V was clipped by 4 bases and J by 0 bases; unmatched bases: 2. This CDR3 region has 15 residues.